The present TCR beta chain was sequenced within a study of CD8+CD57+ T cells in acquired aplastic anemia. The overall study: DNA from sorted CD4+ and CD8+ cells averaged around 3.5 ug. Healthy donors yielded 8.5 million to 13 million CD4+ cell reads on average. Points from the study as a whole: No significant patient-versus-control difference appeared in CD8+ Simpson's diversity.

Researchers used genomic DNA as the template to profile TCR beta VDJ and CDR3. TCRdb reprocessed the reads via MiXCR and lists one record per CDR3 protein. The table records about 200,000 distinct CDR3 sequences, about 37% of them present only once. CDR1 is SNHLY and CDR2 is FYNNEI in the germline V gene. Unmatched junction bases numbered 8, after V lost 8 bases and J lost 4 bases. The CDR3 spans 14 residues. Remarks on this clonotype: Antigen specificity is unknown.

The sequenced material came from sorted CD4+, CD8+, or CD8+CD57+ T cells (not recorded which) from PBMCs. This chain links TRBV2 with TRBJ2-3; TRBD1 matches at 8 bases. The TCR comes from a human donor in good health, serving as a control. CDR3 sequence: CASWEDREADTQYF. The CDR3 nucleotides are TGTGCCAGCTGGGAGGACAGGGAGGCAGATACGCAGTATTTT.